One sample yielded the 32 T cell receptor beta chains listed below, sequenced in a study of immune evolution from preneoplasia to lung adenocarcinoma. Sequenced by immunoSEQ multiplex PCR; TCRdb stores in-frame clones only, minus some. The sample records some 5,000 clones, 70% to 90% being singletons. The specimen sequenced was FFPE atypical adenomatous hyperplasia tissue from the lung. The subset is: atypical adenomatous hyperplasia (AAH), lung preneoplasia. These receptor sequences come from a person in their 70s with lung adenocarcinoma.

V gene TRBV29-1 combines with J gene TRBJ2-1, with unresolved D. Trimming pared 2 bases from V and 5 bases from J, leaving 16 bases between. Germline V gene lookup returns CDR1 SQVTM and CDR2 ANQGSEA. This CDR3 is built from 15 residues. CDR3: CSVESRGDKNNEQFF. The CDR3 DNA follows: TGCAGCGTTGAATCGCGTGGCGACAAGAACAATGAGCAGTTCTTC.

The CDR3 DNA follows: TGTGCCTGGAGTAGGGGCCTAATGGGGGAGCAGTACTTC. Its translation: CAWSRGLMGEQYF. The rearrangement links TRBV30 to TRBJ2-7; tentatively, D is TRBD1 (5 bases). Germline V gene lookup returns CDR1 GTSNPN and CDR2 SVGIG (reference sequence). V was cut by 2 bases and J by 7 bases, with 15 bases left in between. The CDR3 is 13 residues long.

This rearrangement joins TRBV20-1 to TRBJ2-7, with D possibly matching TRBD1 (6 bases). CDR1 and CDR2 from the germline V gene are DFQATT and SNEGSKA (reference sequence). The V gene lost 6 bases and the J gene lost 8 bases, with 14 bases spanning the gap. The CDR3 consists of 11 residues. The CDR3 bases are TGCAGTGCCGAACGGACAGCCAAGCAGTACTTC. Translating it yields CSAERTAKQYF.

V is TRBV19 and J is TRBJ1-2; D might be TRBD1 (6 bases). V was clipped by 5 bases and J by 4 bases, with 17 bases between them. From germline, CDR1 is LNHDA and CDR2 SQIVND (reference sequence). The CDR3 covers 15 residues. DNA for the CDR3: TGTGCCAGTAGTCCAAGGACAGCCTACACCTATGGCTACACCTTC. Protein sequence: CASSPRTAYTYGYTF.

The CDR3 region is CASSIRASGGRNEQFF. The DNA of the CDR3 is TGTGCCAGTAGTATTAGGGCTAGCGGGGGCCGCAATGAGCAGTTCTTC. The genes are TRBV19 and TRBJ2-1; 10 bases match TRBD2. Germline V gene data show CDR1 as LNHDA and CDR2 as SQIVND (reference sequence). The CDR3 contains 16 residues. The junction had 8 bases not matched to a gene; V was cut back by 3 bases and J by 6 bases.

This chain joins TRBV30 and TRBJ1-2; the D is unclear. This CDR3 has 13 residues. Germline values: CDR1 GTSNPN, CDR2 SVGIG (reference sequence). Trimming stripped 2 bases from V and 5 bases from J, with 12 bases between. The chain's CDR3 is CAWSIDAGYGYTF. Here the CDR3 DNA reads TGTGCCTGGAGTATTGACGCAGGATATGGCTACACCTTC.

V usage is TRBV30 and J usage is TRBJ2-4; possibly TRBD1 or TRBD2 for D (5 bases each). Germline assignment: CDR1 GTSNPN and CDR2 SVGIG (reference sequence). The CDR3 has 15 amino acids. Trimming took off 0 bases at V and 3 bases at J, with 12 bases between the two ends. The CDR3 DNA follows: TGTGCCTGGAGTGTCGGGGCCCTTCTCAAAAACATTCAGTACTTC. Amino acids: CAWSVGALLKNIQYF.

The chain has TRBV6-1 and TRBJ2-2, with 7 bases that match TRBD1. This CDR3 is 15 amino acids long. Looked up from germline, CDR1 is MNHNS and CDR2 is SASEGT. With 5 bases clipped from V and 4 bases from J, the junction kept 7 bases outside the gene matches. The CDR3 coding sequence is TGTGCCAGCAGTTTGATGGCAGGGGGCACCGGGGAGCTGTTTTTT. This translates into CASSLMAGGTGELFF.

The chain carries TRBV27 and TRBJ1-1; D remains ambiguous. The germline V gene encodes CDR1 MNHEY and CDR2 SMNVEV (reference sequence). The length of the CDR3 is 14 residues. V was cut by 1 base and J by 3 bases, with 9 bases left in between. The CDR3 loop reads CASSLLGDHTEAFF. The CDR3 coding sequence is TGTGCCAGCAGTTTATTAGGAGACCACACTGAAGCTTTCTTT.

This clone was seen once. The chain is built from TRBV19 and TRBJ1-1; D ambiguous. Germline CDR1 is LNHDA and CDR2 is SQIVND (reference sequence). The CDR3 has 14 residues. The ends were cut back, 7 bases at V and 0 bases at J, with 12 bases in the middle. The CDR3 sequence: CASTPGRLNTEAFF. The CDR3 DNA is TGTGCCAGTACCCCGGGCCGGCTGAACACTGAAGCTTTCTTT.

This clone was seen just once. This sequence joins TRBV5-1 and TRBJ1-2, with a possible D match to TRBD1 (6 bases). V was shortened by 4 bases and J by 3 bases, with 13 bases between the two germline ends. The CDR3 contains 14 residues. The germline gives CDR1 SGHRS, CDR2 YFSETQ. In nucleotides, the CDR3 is TGCGCCAGCAGCCCTGGGGCAGGGGACTATGGCTACACCTTC. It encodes CASSPGAGDYGYTF.

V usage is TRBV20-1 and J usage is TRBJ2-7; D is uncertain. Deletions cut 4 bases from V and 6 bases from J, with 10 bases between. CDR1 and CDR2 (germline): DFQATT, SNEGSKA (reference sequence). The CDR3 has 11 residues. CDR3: CSANVGSEQYF. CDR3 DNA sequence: TGCAGTGCTAATGTTGGTAGCGAGCAGTACTTC.

This CDR3 reads CASSETGLNQPQHF. DNA for the CDR3: TGTGCCAGCAGTGAAACAGGACTGAATCAGCCCCAGCATTTT. The V and J genes are TRBV2 and TRBJ1-5, with D possibly TRBD1 on 5 matching bases. Trimming left V 2 bases short and J 4 bases short, with 9 bases between. There are 14 residues in the CDR3. Germline V lookup: CDR1 SNHLY, CDR2 FYNNEI.

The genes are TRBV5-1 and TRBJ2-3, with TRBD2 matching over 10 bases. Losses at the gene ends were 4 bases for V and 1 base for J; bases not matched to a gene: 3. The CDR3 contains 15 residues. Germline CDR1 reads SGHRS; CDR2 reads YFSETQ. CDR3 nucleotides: TGCGCCAGCAGCGTCGGGACTAGCGGCACAGATACGCAGTATTTT. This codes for CASSVGTSGTDTQYF. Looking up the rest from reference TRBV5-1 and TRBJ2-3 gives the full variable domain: KAGVTQTPRYLIKTRGQQVTLSCSPISGHRSVSWYQQTPGQGLQFLFEYFSETQRNKGNFPGRFSGRQFSNSRSEMNVSTLELGDSALYLCASSVGTSGTDTQYFGPGTRLTVL.

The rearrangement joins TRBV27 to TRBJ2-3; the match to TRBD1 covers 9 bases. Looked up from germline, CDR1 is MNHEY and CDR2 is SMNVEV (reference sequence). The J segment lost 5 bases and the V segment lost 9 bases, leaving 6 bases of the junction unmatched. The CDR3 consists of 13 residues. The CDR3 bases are TGTGCCAGTAGGACAGGGGCGGTAGATACGCAGTATTTT. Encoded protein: CASRTGAVDTQYF.

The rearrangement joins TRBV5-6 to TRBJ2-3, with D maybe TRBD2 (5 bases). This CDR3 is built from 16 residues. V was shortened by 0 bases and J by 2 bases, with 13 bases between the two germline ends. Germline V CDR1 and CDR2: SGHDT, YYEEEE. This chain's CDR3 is CASSLALGLNTDTQYF. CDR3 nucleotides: TGTGCCAGCAGCTTGGCTCTCGGACTGAACACAGATACGCAGTATTTT.

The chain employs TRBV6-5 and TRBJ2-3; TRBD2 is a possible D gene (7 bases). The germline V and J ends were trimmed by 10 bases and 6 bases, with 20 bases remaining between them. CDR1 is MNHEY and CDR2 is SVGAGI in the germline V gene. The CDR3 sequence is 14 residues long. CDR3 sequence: CATKSGLGGDTQYF. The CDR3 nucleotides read TGTGCCACAAAGAGCGGACTAGGGGGGGATACGCAGTATTTT.

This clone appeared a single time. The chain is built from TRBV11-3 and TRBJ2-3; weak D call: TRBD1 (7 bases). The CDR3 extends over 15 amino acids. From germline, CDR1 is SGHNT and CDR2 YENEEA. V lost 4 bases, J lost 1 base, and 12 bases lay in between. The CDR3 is CASSWTTGGTDTQYF. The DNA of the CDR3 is TGTGCCAGCAGCTGGACTACAGGGGGCACAGATACGCAGTATTTT.

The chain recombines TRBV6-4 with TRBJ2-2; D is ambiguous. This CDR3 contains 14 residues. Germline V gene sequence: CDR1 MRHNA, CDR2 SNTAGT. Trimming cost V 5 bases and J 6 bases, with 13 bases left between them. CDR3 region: CASSWSDGAGELFF. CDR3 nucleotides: TGTGCCAGCAGTTGGAGCGATGGGGCCGGGGAGCTGTTTTTT.

This CDR3 is CASSLGVRGFGNEQFF. The CDR3 bases are TGTGCCAGCAGCTTAGGGGTCAGGGGGTTCGGCAATGAGCAGTTCTTC. The rearrangement uses TRBV7-2 and TRBJ2-1; TRBD1 matches at 7 bases. From germline, CDR1 is SGHTA and CDR2 FQGNSA. V lost 1 base and J lost 6; bases outside the gene matches: 9. This CDR3 comprises 16 residues. Filled out from reference TRBV7-2 and TRBJ2-1, the complete variable domain reads GAGVSQSPSNKVTEKGKDVELRCDPISGHTALYWYRQSLGQGLEFLIYFQGNSAPDKSGLPSDRFSAERTGGSVSTLTIQRTQQEDSAVYLCASSLGVRGFGNEQFFGPGTRLTVL.

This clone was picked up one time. CDR3 protein: CATGLAGTDTQYF. Written as DNA, the CDR3 is TGTGCCACCGGACTAGCGGGGACAGATACGCAGTATTTT. This chain links TRBV14 with TRBJ2-3; the match to TRBD2 covers 12 bases. CDR3 size: 13 residues. In germline, CDR1 is SGHDN, CDR2 FVKESK. V was clipped by 10 bases and J by 3 bases; unmatched bases: 2.

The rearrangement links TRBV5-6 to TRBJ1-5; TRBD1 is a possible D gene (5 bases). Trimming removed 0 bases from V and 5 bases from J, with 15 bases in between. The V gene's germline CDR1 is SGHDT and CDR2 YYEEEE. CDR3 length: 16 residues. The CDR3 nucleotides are TGTGCCAGCAGCTTGGCCCTCGGGGGAGATGATCAGCCCCAGCATTTT. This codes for CASSLALGGDDQPQHF.

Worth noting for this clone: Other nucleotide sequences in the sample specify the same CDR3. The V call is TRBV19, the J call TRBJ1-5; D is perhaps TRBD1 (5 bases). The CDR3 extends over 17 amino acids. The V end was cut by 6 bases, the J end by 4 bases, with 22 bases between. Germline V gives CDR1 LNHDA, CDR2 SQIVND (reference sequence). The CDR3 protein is CASRPGGGSPKNQPQHF. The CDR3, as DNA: TGTGCCAGTAGGCCCGGTGGGGGGAGCCCAAAAAATCAGCCCCAGCATTTT.

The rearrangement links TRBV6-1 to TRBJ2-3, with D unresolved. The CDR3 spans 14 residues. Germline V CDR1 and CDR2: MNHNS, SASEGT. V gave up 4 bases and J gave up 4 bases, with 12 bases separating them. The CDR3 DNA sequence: TGTGCCAGCAGTGGGAAGAGGTGGTCAGATACGCAGTATTTT. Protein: CASSGKRWSDTQYF.

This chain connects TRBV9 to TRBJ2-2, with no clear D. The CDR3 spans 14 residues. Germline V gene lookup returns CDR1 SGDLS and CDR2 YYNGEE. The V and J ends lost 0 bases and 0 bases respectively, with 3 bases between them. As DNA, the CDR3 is TGTGCCAGCAGCGTAGACCCGAACACCGGGGAGCTGTTTTTT. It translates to CASSVDPNTGELFF.

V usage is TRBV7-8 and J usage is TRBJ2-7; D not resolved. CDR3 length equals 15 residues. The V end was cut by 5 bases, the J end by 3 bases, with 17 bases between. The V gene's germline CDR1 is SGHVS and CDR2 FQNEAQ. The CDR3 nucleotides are TGTGCCAGCAGCGGCGAAGCTTCAAGCGACTACGAGCAGTACTTC. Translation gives CASSGEASSDYEQYF.

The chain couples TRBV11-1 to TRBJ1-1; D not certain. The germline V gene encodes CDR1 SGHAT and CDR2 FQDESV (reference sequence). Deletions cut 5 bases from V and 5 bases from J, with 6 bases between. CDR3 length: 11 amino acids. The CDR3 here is CASSRDTEAFF. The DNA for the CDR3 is TGTGCCAGCAGCCGGGATACTGAAGCTTTCTTT.

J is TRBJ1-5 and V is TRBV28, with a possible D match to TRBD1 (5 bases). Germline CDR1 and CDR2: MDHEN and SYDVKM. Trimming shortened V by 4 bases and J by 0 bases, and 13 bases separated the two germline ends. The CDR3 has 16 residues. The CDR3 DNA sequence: TGTGCCAGCAGTTCCTCGGGGGACCTTAGCAATCAGCCCCAGCATTTT. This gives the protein CASSSSGDLSNQPQHF.

As DNA, the CDR3 is TGTGCCAGCAGCGGGGACCCGTCAGAGACCCAGTACTTC. This encodes CASSGDPSETQYF. The V call is TRBV5-4, the J call TRBJ2-5; D is tentatively TRBD1 or TRBD2 (5 bases each). Germline V gene lookup returns CDR1 SGHNT and CDR2 YYREEE (reference sequence). Deletions cut 4 bases from V and 4 bases from J, with 11 bases between. CDR3 length equals 13 residues. Complete variable domain (other parts from reference TRBV5-4 and TRBJ2-5): ETGVTQSPTHLIKTRGQQVTLRCSSQSGHNTVSWYQQALGQGPQFIFQYYREEENGRGNFPPRFSGLQFPNYSSELNVNALELDDSALYLCASSGDPSETQYFGPGTRLLVL.

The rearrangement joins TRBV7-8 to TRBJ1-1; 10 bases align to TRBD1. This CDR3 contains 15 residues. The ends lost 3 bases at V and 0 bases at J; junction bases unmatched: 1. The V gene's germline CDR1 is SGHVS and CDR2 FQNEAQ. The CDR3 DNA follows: TGTGCCAGCAGCTTGACAGGGGGCATGAACACTGAAGCTTTCTTT. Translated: CASSLTGGMNTEAFF.

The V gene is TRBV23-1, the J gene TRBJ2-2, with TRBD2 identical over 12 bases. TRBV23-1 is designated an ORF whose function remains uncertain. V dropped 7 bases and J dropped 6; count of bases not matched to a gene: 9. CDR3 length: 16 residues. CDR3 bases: TGCGCCAGCACAACTCGACTAGCGGGAGCCCCCGGGGAGCTGTTTTTT. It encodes CASTTRLAGAPGELFF.

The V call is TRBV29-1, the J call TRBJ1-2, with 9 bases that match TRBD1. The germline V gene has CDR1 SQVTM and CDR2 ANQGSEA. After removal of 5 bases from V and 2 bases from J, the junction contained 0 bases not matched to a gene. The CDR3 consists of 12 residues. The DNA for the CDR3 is TGCAGCGTTACAGGGGGCAACTATGGCTACACCTTC. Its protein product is CSVTGGNYGYTF.